This TCR beta chain was identified during a study of T cells in Graves' hyperthyroidism and ophthalmopathy. In its sample, this clonotype was seen many times. The germline gives CDR1 KGHSH, CDR2 LQKENI. The CDR3 loop spans 15 amino acids. Deletions cut 1 base from V and 0 bases from J, with 6 bases between. Authors of the study amplified TCR beta CDR3 regions from RNA transcripts. A first-round RT-PCR of the TCR CDR3 used the HTBI primer set. TCRdb analysed the multiplex PCR reads with MiXCR anew, one entry per CDR3 protein. The profile covers some 370,000 distinct CDR3 sequences, with about 14% appearing a single time and 25% to 30% taken by the ten largest.

The chain carries TRBV18 and TRBJ1-4; D is undetermined. Sequencing was performed on blood. The receptor's source is a man aged 50-59 years with Graves' ophthalmopathy. CDR3 in DNA: TGTGCCAGCTCACCACGGGAAGCAACTAATGAAAAACTGTTTTTT. This gives the protein CASSPREATNEKLFF.